Reported below is one TCR beta chain. This sample was taken from a study of T cells in Graves' hyperthyroidism and ophthalmopathy. Patients with uncontrolled infections, other autoimmune diseases, pregnancy or lactation were excluded. CDR1 MGHRA and CDR2 YSYEKL come from the germline V gene. The J segment lost 3 bases and the V segment lost 2 bases, leaving 6 bases of the junction unmatched. This CDR3 has 15 amino acids. Researchers took RNA transcripts and amplified the TCR beta CDR3 regions from them. Researchers ran a first-round RT-PCR on the TCR CDR3 using the HTBI primer set. TCRdb processed the multiplex PCR reads anew with MiXCR; each CDR3 protein has one entry. The sample yields about 530,000 distinct CDR3 sequences, roughly a sixth seen once.

This clonotype originated in a young woman with Graves' ophthalmopathy. V is TRBV4-1 and J is TRBJ1-1, with TRBD1 matching 7 bases. The sequenced material came from blood. CDR3 nucleotides: TGCGCCAGCAGCCAACTACAGGGGTCGGACACTGAAGCTTTCTTT. Its translation: CASSQLQGSDTEAFF.